The 4 T cell receptor beta chains below were found in one sample sequenced in a study of CD8 T cells in ankylosing spondylitis. General study points: Eight highly homologous variants formed a TCR beta motif that appeared characteristic of ankylosing spondylitis blood.

In TCRdb, the 5' RACE reads were re-called with MiXCR into one record per CDR3 protein. The sample yields 220,000 or so distinct CDR3 sequences, around 18% seen once. The antigens of these receptors remain unknown. Sequenced input: blood, either unsorted or a sorted T cell fraction (not recorded which). These receptors were collected from a male donor with ankylosing spondylitis.

This clonotype was picked up many times. The chain employs TRBV4-1 and TRBJ1-1; no clear D. Germline V gene lookup returns CDR1 MGHRA and CDR2 YSYEKL. V lost 1 base and J lost 6, with 12 bases in between. CDR3 length equals 14 residues. As DNA, the CDR3 is TGCGCCAGCAGCCAAGCTACGGGGAGATCTGAAGCTTTCTTT. Encoded protein: CASSQATGRSEAFF.

This clonotype was counted a few times. The chain recombines TRBV6-5 with TRBJ1-1; possible D gene TRBD1, 5 bases. V was trimmed by 0 bases and J by 0 bases, leaving 14 bases between them. The length of the CDR3 is 17 residues. CDR1 MNHEY and CDR2 SVGAGI come from the germline V gene. CDR3 residues: CASSYSSLGLMNTEAFF. CDR3 nucleotide sequence: TGTGCCAGCAGTTACTCGTCTCTGGGGCTGATGAACACTGAAGCTTTCTTT.

The sample holds one count of this clonotype. The rearrangement uses TRBV27 and TRBJ2-3; no reliable D call. Germline CDR1 reads MNHEY; CDR2 reads SMNVEV (reference sequence). Deletions cut 2 bases from V and 2 bases from J, with 5 bases between. CDR3 length: 13 residues. CDR3 sequence: CASSLRATDTQYF. CDR3 nucleotide sequence: TGTGCCAGCAGTTTAAGGGCCACAGATACGCAGTATTTT.

This clonotype turned up a few times. The chain joins TRBV6-5 to TRBJ1-1; no definite D call. This CDR3 is built from 13 residues. Per the germline V gene, CDR1 is MNHEY and CDR2 is SVGAGI. Trimming removed 4 bases at V and 3 bases at J, with 9 bases between. This chain's CDR3 is CASSLGPYTEAFF. The DNA for the CDR3 is TGTGCCAGCAGTTTAGGGCCATACACTGAAGCTTTCTTT.